The entry below describes one T cell receptor (beta chain). The data belong to a study of blood T cell repertoires in COVID-19. The wider study: COVID-19 samples collected from the United States, Italy and Spain covered acute and convalescent phases. PBMCs, B-cell-depleted T cells, or T cells provided the cDNA or gDNA that made up the material.

V shed 2 bases and J shed 5 bases, with 12 bases lying between them. Per germline, CDR1 GTSNPN and CDR2 SVGIG (reference sequence). The CDR3 runs to 14 residues. Original data processing: It was from reference gene primer amplification that nucleated cell counts were estimated. Sequencing used immunoSEQ multiplex PCR; TCRdb keeps in-frame clones, though not all of them. V, J and clone size are taken as reported in that table, and D and trimming were inferred from the DNA itself. The sample shows about 230,000 clones, about 86% of them seen only once. The sequence derives from a man aged 35 to 55 with active or convalescent COVID-19. This chain connects TRBV30 to TRBJ1-4; a possible D gene is TRBD1 (6 bases). The specimen was peripheral blood. CDR3 coding DNA: TGTGCCTGGAGTCCCCAGGGGTTGAATGAAAAACTGTTTTTT. Amino acids: CAWSPQGLNEKLFF.